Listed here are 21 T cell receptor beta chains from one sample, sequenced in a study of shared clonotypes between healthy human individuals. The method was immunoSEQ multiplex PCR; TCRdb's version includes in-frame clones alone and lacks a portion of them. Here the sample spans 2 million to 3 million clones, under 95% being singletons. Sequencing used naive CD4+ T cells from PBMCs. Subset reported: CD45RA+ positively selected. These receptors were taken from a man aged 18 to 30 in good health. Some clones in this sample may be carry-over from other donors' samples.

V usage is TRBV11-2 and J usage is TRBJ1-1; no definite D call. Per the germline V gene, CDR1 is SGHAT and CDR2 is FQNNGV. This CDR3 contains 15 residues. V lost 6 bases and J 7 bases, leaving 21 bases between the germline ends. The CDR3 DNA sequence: TGTGCCAGCAGGATGACGACGGGCCCCCGAAATGAAGCTTTCTTT. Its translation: CASRMTTGPRNEAFF. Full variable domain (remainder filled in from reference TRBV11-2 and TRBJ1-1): EAGVAQSPRYKIIEKRQSVAFWCNPISGHATLYWYQQILGQGPKLLIQFQNNGVVDDSQLPKDRFSAERLKGVDSTLKIQPAKLEDSAVYLCASRMTTGPRNEAFFGQGTRLTVV.

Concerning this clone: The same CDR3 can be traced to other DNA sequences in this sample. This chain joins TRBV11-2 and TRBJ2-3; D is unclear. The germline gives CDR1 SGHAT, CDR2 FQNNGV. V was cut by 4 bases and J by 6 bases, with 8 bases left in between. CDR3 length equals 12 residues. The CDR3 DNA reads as TGTGCCAGCAGCTCCTATACCGATACGCAGTATTTT. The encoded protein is CASSSYTDTQYF.

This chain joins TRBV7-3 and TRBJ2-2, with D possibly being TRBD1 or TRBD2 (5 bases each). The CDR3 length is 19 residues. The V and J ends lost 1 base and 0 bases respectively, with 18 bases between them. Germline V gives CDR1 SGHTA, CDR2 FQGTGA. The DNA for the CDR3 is TGTGCCAGCAGCTTAAGGCCCCCCCGAGGGGTGCCGAACACCGGGGAGCTGTTTTTT. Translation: CASSLRPPRGVPNTGELFF.

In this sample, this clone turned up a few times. The CDR3 DNA follows: TGCGCCAGCAGCGCCGGTACAGGGGCGAACACTGAAGCTTTCTTT. Translation: CASSAGTGANTEAFF. The V and J genes are TRBV4-1 and TRBJ1-1, with TRBD1 matching 7 bases. Losses at the gene ends were 5 bases for V and 1 base for J; bases not matched to a gene: 7. CDR3 length: 15 residues. Germline V CDR1 and CDR2: MGHRA, YSYEKL.

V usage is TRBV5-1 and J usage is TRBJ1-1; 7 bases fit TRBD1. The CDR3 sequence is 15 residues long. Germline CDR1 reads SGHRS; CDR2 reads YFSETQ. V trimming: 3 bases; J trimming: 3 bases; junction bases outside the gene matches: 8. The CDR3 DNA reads TGCGCCAGCAGCTACGGACAGGCCAGGGACACTGAAGCTTTCTTT. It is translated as CASSYGQARDTEAFF.

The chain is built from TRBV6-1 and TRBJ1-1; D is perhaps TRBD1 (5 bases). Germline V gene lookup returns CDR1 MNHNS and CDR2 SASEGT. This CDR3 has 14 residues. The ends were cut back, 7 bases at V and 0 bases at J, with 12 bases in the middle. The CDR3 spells CASIDSRVNTEAFF. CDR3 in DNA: TGTGCCAGCATAGATAGCAGGGTGAACACTGAAGCTTTCTTT.

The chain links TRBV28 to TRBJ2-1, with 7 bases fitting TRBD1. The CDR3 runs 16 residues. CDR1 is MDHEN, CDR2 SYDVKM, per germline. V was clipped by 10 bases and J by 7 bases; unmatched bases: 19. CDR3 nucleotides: TGTGCCACCGCTCGGGGCAGGGGGTCCCTCTGGAATGAGCAGTTCTTC. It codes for CATARGRGSLWNEQFF.

CDR3 region: CASSYSMSSLPYGYTF. In DNA, the CDR3 is TGTGCCAGCAGTTACTCGATGTCATCTCTCCCTTATGGCTACACCTTC. The V gene is TRBV6-5, the J gene TRBJ1-2; the D is unclear. This CDR3 is 16 amino acids long. Germline lookup yields CDR1 MNHEY and CDR2 SVGAGI. The ends were cut back, 0 bases at V and 5 bases at J, with 16 bases in the middle.

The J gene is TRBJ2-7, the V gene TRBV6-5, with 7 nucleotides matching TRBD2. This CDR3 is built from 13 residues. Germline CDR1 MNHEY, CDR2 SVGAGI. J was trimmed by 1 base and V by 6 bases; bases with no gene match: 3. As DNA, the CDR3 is TGTGCCAGCAGCGGGGGGAAATCCTACGAGCAGTACTTC. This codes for CASSGGKSYEQYF.

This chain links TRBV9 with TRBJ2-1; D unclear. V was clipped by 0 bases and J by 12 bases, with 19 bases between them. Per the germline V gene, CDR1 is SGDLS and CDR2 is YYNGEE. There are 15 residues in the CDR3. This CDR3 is CASSVGIGERKGQFF. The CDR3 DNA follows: TGTGCCAGCAGCGTAGGTATCGGCGAGCGTAAGGGGCAGTTCTTC. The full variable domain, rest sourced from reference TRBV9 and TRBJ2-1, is DSGVTQTPKHLITATGQRVTLRCSPRSGDLSVYWYQQSLDQGLQFLIQYYNGEERAKGNILERFSAQQFPDLHSELNLSSLELGDSALYFCASSVGIGERKGQFFGPGTRLTVL.

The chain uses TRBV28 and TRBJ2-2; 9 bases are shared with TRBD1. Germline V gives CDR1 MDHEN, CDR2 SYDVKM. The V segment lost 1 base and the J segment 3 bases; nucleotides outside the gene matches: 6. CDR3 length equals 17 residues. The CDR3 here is CASSLLPRDRDTGELFF. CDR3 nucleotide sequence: TGTGCCAGCAGTTTATTACCCCGGGACAGGGACACCGGGGAGCTGTTTTTT.

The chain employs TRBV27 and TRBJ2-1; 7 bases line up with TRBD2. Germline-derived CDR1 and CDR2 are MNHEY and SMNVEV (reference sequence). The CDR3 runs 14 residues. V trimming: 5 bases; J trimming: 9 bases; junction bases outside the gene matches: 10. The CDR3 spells CASSTQREGSEQFF. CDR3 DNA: TGTGCCAGCAGTACCCAGCGGGAAGGGAGTGAGCAGTTCTTC.

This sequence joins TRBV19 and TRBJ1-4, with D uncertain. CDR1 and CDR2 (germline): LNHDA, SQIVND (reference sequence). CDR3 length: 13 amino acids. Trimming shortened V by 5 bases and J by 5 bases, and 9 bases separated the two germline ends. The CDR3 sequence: CASSGTVNEKLFF. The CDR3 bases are TGTGCCAGTAGTGGCACGGTGAATGAAAAACTGTTTTTT.

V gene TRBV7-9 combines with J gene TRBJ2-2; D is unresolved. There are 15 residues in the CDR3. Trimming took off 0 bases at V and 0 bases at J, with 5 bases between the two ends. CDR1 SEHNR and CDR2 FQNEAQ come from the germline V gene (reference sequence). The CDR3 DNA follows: TGTGCCAGCAGCTTAGCGGTCGCGAACACCGGGGAGCTGTTTTTT. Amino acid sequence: CASSLAVANTGELFF.

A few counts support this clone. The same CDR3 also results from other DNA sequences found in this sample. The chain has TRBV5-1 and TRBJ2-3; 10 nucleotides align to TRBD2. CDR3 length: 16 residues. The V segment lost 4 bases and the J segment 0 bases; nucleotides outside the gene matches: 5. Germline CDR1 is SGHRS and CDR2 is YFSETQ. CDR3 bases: TGCGCCAGCAGCCCTGGACTAGCGGCTAGCACAGATACGCAGTATTTT. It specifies CASSPGLAASTDTQYF.

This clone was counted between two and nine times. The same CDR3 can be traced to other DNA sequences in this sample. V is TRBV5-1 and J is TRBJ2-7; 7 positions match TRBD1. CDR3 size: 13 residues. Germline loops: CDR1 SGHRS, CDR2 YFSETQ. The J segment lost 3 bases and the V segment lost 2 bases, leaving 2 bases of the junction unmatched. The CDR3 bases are TGCGCCAGCAGCTTCGGGACAGACTACGAGCAGTACTTC. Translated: CASSFGTDYEQYF. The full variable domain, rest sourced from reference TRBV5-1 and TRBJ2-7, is KAGVTQTPRYLIKTRGQQVTLSCSPISGHRSVSWYQQTPGQGLQFLFEYFSETQRNKGNFPGRFSGRQFSNSRSEMNVSTLELGDSALYLCASSFGTDYEQYFGPGTRLTVT.

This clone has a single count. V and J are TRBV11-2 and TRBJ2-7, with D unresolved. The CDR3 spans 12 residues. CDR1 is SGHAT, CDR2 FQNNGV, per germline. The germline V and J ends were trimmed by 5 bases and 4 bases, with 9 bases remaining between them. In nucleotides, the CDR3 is TGTGCCAGCAGCCTCAGAGAATACGAGCAGTACTTC. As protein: CASSLREYEQYF.

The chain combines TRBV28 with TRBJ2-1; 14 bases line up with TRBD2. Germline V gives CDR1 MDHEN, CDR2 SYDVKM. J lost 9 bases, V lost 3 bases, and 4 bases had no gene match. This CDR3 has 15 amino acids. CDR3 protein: CASSFVTSGRVEQFF. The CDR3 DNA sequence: TGTGCCAGCAGTTTCGTGACTAGCGGGAGGGTTGAGCAGTTCTTC.

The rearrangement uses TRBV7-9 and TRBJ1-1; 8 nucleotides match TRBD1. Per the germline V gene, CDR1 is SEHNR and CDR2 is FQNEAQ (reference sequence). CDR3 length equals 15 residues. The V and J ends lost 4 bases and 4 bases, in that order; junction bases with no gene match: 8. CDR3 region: CASSSTATGGTEAFF. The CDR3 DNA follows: TGTGCCAGCAGCTCGACGGCTACAGGGGGCACTGAAGCTTTCTTT. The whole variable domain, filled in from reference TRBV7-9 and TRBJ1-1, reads DTGVSQNPRHKITKRGQNVTFRCDPISEHNRLYWYRQTLGQGPEFLTYFQNEAQLEKSRLLSDRFSAERPKGSFSTLEIQRTEQGDSAMYLCASSSTATGGTEAFFGQGTRLTVV.

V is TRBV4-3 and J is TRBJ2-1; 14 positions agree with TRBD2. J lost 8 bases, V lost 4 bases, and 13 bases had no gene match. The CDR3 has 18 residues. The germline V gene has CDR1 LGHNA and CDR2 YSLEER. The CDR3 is CASSRRPPGTSGSDEQFF. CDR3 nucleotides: TGCGCCAGCAGCCGGCGACCTCCCGGGACTAGCGGGAGTGATGAGCAGTTCTTC.

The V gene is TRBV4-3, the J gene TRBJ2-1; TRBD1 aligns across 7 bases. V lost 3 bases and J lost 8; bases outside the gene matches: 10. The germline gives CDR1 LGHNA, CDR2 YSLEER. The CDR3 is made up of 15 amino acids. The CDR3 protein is CASSQGTRQGDEQFF. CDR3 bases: TGCGCCAGCAGCCAGGGGACGAGACAGGGCGATGAGCAGTTCTTC.